These T cell receptor beta chains were read from a single sample in a study of human T cells and chemical hapten exposure. From the RACE reads, TCRdb called clonotypes with MiXCR, one entry per CDR3 protein. The sample has under 300,000 distinct CDR3 sequences, about 9.4% seen once; the top ten hold approximately 2.2%. The sample in question was whole blood, obtained in connection with sensitization to the hapten diphenylcyclopropenone (DPC). The receptors here all came from a woman between 35 and 50 years old with alopecia areata. Some clones in this sample may be carry-over from other donors' samples. The CDR3 runs from the conserved cysteine through the conserved F or W. The D gene is left open where the match is weak. Expanded clones get a size class; other rows say once, few or many, or leave the size out.

J gene,CDR3 length,clone size,V gene,D gene,CDR3 protein,CDR3 DNA
TRBJ2-1,15,few,TRBV6-2/TRBV6-3,.,CASTLRASSYNEQFF,TGTGCCAGCACGCTACGAGCTAGCTCCTACAATGAGCAGTTCTTC
TRBJ1-2,14,.,TRBV28,.,CASSFGRGYYGYTF,TGTGCCAGCAGTTTTGGTCGGGGATACTATGGCTACACCTTC
TRBJ1-2,15,.,TRBV7-7,.,CASSLGGGSIYGYTF,TGTGCTAGCAGCTTAGGAGGAGGGTCGATCTATGGCTACACCTTC
TRBJ2-7,13,few,TRBV5-1,.,CASSFVSSYEQYF,TGCGCCAGCAGCTTCGTCAGCTCCTACGAGCAGTACTTC
TRBJ1-2,16,few,TRBV4-3,.,CASSQDRQLFNYGYTF,TGCGCCAGCAGCCAAGACCGACAGCTTTTTAACTATGGCTACACCTTC
TRBJ2-1,13,.,TRBV15,.,CATSPGIYNEQFF,TGTGCCACCAGCCCCGGGATCTACAATGAGCAGTTCTTC
TRBJ2-5,14,many,TRBV12-3/TRBV12-4,.,CASSFPAPSETQYF,TGTGCCAGCAGTTTTCCGGCTCCCTCGGAGACCCAGTACTTC
TRBJ2-1,14,few,TRBV10-3,.,CAIKEGRGEDEQFF,TGTGCCATCAAGGAAGGACGTGGCGAGGATGAGCAGTTCTTC
TRBJ1-5,12,.,TRBV7-8,.,CASSRDQGPQHF,TGTGCCAGCAGCCGCGACCAAGGGCCCCAGCATTTT
TRBJ2-5,17,few,TRBV28,TRBD2,CASSLAGLAGVQETQYF,TGTGCCAGCAGTTTGGCGGGACTAGCGGGAGTACAAGAGACCCAGTACTTC
TRBJ2-7,14,few,TRBV20-1,.,CSARAFGGIDEQYF,TGCAGTGCTAGAGCCTTTGGCGGGATTGACGAGCAGTACTTC
TRBJ2-7,16,few,TRBV5-1,.,CASSPDLKTLSYEQYF,TGCGCCAGCAGCCCTGACCTCAAGACCCTCTCCTACGAGCAGTACTTC
TRBJ1-4,15,.,TRBV7-9,TRBD1,CASSINRQGARKLFF,TGTGCCAGCAGCATAAATCGACAGGGGGCCCGAAAACTGTTTTTT
TRBJ1-1,11,few,TRBV24-1,.,CATSDATEAFF,TGTGCCACCAGTGACGCGACTGAAGCTTTCTTT
TRBJ2-5,15,few,TRBV5-1,.,CASSLTVGPQETQYF,TGCGCCAGCAGCCTCACCGTGGGCCCACAAGAGACCCAGTACTTC
TRBJ2-3,17,few,TRBV9,.,CASSVQTGTITTDTQYF,TGTGCCAGCAGCGTCCAAACCGGGACCATTACTACAGATACGCAGTATTTT
TRBJ2-3,17,.,TRBV10-3,.,CAISESASRGSTDTQYF,TGTGCCATCAGTGAGTCTGCGAGCCGGGGGTCCACAGATACGCAGTATTTT
TRBJ1-4,15,few,TRBV12-3/TRBV12-4,TRBD1,CASSWKTGFSEKLFF,TGTGCCAGCAGCTGGAAGACAGGGTTCTCCGAAAAACTGTTTTTT
TRBJ2-7,15,many,TRBV7-3,TRBD2,CASSLRSGREYEQYF,TGTGCCAGCAGCTTAAGGAGCGGGAGGGAGTACGAGCAGTACTTC
TRBJ1-2,15,.,TRBV6-2/TRBV6-3,.,CASSYDGGDADGYTF,TGTGCCAGCAGTTACGACGGCGGGGACGCTGATGGCTACACCTTC
TRBJ1-4,15,many,TRBV28,TRBD1,CASSSWDRGTEKLFF,TGTGCCAGCAGTTCCTGGGACAGGGGGACTGAAAAACTGTTTTTT
TRBJ2-7,14,many,TRBV5-1,.,CASSTRDGSYEQYF,TGCGCCAGCAGCACCCGGGACGGATCCTACGAGCAGTACTTC
TRBJ2-7,15,few,TRBV28,.,CASSFGPRNSYEQYF,TGTGCCAGCAGTTTTGGTCCCAGGAATTCCTACGAGCAGTACTTC
TRBJ1-1,14,.,TRBV27,.,CASSFREGTTEAFF,TGTGCCAGCAGTTTCCGGGAGGGGACTACTGAAGCTTTCTTT
TRBJ1-3,14,many,TRBV3-1,.,CASSPTGSGNTIYF,TGTGCCAGCAGTCCGACCGGCTCTGGAAACACCATATATTTT
TRBJ1-2,16,.,TRBV9,.,CASSPLWGGLNYGYTF,TGTGCCAGCAGTCCCCTGTGGGGGGGCCTTAACTATGGCTACACCTTC
TRBJ1-1,14,many,TRBV6-2/TRBV6-3,.,CASSYPALNTEAFF,TGTGCCAGCAGTTACCCCGCGCTGAACACTGAAGCTTTCTTT
TRBJ1-2,14,.,TRBV4-3,.,CASSQEHRDTGYTF,TGCGCCAGCAGCCAAGAACACCGGGACACCGGCTACACCTTC